The clone carrying this T cell receptor beta chain has more than one count but fewer than ten. With iRepertoire HTBI primers and Arm-PCR of CDR3 regions, TCR beta libraries were built. MiXCR, applied by TCRdb to the multiplex PCR reads, yields one record per CDR3 protein. The sample includes about 610,000 distinct CDR3 sequences, around 16% seen only once; the top ten take 12%. The record originates from a study of regulatory T cells in long-lasting Graves disease. V was pared by 3 bases and J by 11 bases, with 14 bases between. The CDR3 has 12 residues. Germline V gene sequence: CDR1 SGHNT, CDR2 YYREEE (reference sequence). This sample's time point: newly diagnosed GD, antithyroid drugs for less than 3 months. From RNA extracted from PBMCs, the TCR library was made. A further study also used this sample, focusing on T cells in Graves' hyperthyroidism and ophthalmopathy. That work adds: The patients, who ranged from 18 to 65 in age, presented with newly diagnosed hyperthyroidism lasting under 2 months. During a first-round RT-PCR of the TCR CDR3, the HTBI primer set was used.

The sequence was obtained from a man aged 18 to 29 with Graves disease. The sequences come from peripheral blood mononuclear cells (PBMCs), collected at new diagnosis, from a patient treated with antithyroid drugs. The rearrangement joins TRBV5-4 to TRBJ1-1; D perhaps matches TRBD1 (5 bases). CDR3 DNA sequence: TGTGCCAGCAGCTCGGGGCAGCAGGTGGCTTTCTTT. This encodes CASSSGQQVAFF.